Below are 28 T cell receptor beta chains sequenced from a single sample in a study of control samples from healthy donors and cancer patients. Libraries were prepared by immunoSEQ multiplex PCR; TCRdb keeps only in-frame clonotypes and omits some of them. The sample contains 90,000 or so clones, roughly 84% of which appear only once. Material: PBMCs. The receptors here all came from a man aged 65 to 79 with lung cancer.

This chain connects TRBV25-1 to TRBJ2-6; tentative D call: TRBD1 (6 bases). Germline V gene data show CDR1 as MGHDK and CDR2 as SYGVNS. There are 14 residues in the CDR3. V lost 4 bases and J 7 bases, leaving 11 bases between the germline ends. The CDR3 sequence: CASSGGRLANVLTF. DNA for the CDR3: TGTGCCAGCAGTGGGGGGCGCCTAGCCAACGTCCTGACTTTC.

About this clone itself: Other DNA sequences in this sample translate to the same CDR3. J is TRBJ2-5 and V is TRBV18; the D is unclear. The germline V gene encodes CDR1 KGHSH and CDR2 LQKENI. V dropped 0 bases and J dropped 4 bases, with 9 bases sitting between them. There are 14 residues in the CDR3. The CDR3 coding sequence is TGTGCCAGCTCACCACCGTTGGGCGGAGAGACCCAGTACTTC. It specifies CASSPPLGGETQYF.

There are a few counts of this clone. The rearrangement uses TRBV7-9 and TRBJ2-7; the D is unclear. Trimming left V 1 base short and J 3 bases short, with 7 bases between. This CDR3 has 13 amino acids. Germline CDR1 SEHNR, CDR2 FQNEAQ (reference sequence). The CDR3: CASSLDPNYEQYF. Here the CDR3 DNA reads TGTGCCAGCAGCTTAGACCCAAACTACGAGCAGTACTTC.

The genes are TRBV6-2 or TRBV6-3 and TRBJ1-6; 8 positions agree with TRBD1. The CDR3 runs to 15 residues. The germline CDR1 and CDR2 sequences are MNHEY and SVGEGT. Losses at the gene ends were 2 bases for V and 9 bases for J; bases not matched to a gene: 6. The CDR3 region is CASSYAAGGSSPLHF. The CDR3 bases are TGTGCCAGCAGTTACGCGGCAGGGGGCAGTTCACCCCTCCACTTT.

This clone was observed a single time. This chain links TRBV29-1 with TRBJ2-1; D not resolved. This CDR3 comprises 12 residues. V lost 5 bases, J lost 10 bases, and 15 bases lay in between. Germline V gene sequence: CDR1 SQVTM, CDR2 ANQGSEA. The CDR3 bases are TGCAGCGTTTTACCCGGTCCCAGGGAGCAGTTCTTC. Protein: CSVLPGPREQFF.

The chain employs TRBV6-5 and TRBJ2-2; D is undetermined. V was cut by 6 bases and J by 7 bases, with 12 bases left in between. Germline V gene sequence: CDR1 MNHEY, CDR2 SVGAGI. The CDR3 consists of 13 residues. CDR3 coding DNA: TGTGCCAGCAGAGGGCGTACGGACGGGGAGCTGTTTTTT. This codes for CASRGRTDGELFF.

This chain joins TRBV5-1 and TRBJ1-2, with D hard to call. The CDR3 has 14 residues. The germline gives CDR1 SGHRS, CDR2 YFSETQ. V lost 0 bases and J lost 8, with 14 bases in between. The CDR3 sequence: CASSLAPGNRGYTF. CDR3 sequence (DNA): TGCGCCAGCAGCTTGGCCCCCGGGAATAGGGGCTACACCTTC. The whole variable domain, filled in from reference TRBV5-1 and TRBJ1-2, reads KAGVTQTPRYLIKTRGQQVTLSCSPISGHRSVSWYQQTPGQGLQFLFEYFSETQRNKGNFPGRFSGRQFSNSRSEMNVSTLELGDSALYLCASSLAPGNRGYTFGSGTRLTVV.

The V call is TRBV6-5, the J call TRBJ2-7; D possibly uses TRBD1 or TRBD2 (5 bases each). The CDR3 has 13 residues. CDR1 MNHEY and CDR2 SVGAGI come from the germline V gene. V was pared by 6 bases and J by 7 bases, with 16 bases between. The DNA for the CDR3 is TGTGCCAGCAGAAATCCCGGGGCTTTGGAGCAGTACTTC. Protein: CASRNPGALEQYF.

This clone was observed a single time. The chain carries TRBV11-2 and TRBJ1-1; 9 bases align to TRBD1. The CDR3 contains 15 residues. Germline CDR1 SGHAT, CDR2 FQNNGV. V shed 1 base and J 6 bases; nucleotides not matched to a gene: 6. CDR3 coding DNA: TGTGCCAGCAGCTTAGTACAGGGGGCGGGTTCTGAAGCTTTCTTT. This encodes CASSLVQGAGSEAFF. Supplemented by reference TRBV11-2 and TRBJ1-1, the full variable domain reads EAGVAQSPRYKIIEKRQSVAFWCNPISGHATLYWYQQILGQGPKLLIQFQNNGVVDDSQLPKDRFSAERLKGVDSTLKIQPAKLEDSAVYLCASSLVQGAGSEAFFGQGTRLTVV.

The V call is TRBV5-4, the J call TRBJ2-3; D possibly corresponds to TRBD2 (6 bases). The CDR3 runs 15 residues. Germline CDR1 SGHNT, CDR2 YYREEE (reference sequence). V lost 5 bases and J 0 bases, leaving 13 bases between the germline ends. CDR3 coding DNA: TGTGCCAGCAGGACCGGGACTCACAGCACAGATACGCAGTATTTT. It encodes CASRTGTHSTDTQYF.

This chain joins TRBV7-9 and TRBJ1-6; D unresolved. The CDR3 spans 16 residues. Between the trimmed V and J ends, which lost 4 bases and 1 base, there was a span of 11 bases. Germline V gene lookup returns CDR1 SEHNR and CDR2 FQNEAQ (reference sequence). Written as DNA, the CDR3 is TGTGCCAGCAGCTCCTTAGCGAGTTCCTATAATTCACCCCTCCACTTT. Translating gives CASSSLASSYNSPLHF.

The chain carries TRBV9 and TRBJ2-3, with 9 bases matching TRBD2. V trimming: 0 bases; J trimming: 3 bases; junction bases outside the gene matches: 5. CDR1 is SGDLS, CDR2 YYNGEE, per germline. This CDR3 is built from 16 residues. CDR3 protein: CASSVAAGGPTDTQYF. Written as DNA, the CDR3 is TGTGCCAGCAGCGTAGCGGCGGGGGGGCCGACAGATACGCAGTATTTT.

The V gene is TRBV15, the J gene TRBJ1-1; D is unclear. Germline V gene data show CDR1 as LNHNV and CDR2 as YYDKDF (reference sequence). Trimming left V 0 bases short and J 2 bases short, with 10 bases between. The CDR3 sequence is 15 residues long. For the CDR3, the DNA is TGTGCCACCAGCAGAGATCCGGGCCTTAACACTGAAGCTTTCTTT. This gives the protein CATSRDPGLNTEAFF.

This chain uses TRBV9 with TRBJ2-3; no clear D. Trimming removed 0 bases at V and 1 base at J, with 9 bases between. The CDR3 runs 15 residues. Germline V lookup: CDR1 SGDLS, CDR2 YYNGEE. This CDR3 is CASSVVGRGTDTQYF. In nucleotides, the CDR3 is TGTGCCAGCAGCGTAGTTGGACGGGGCACAGATACGCAGTATTTT. Full variable domain (missing parts from reference TRBV9 and TRBJ2-3): DSGVTQTPKHLITATGQRVTLRCSPRSGDLSVYWYQQSLDQGLQFLIQYYNGEERAKGNILERFSAQQFPDLHSELNLSSLELGDSALYFCASSVVGRGTDTQYFGPGTRLTVL.

The V gene is TRBV9, the J gene TRBJ2-4, with D uncertain. This CDR3 contains 16 residues. The V end was cut by 0 bases, the J end by 3 bases, with 13 bases between. Germline V gene sequence: CDR1 SGDLS, CDR2 YYNGEE. CDR3: CASSVGPQLGKNIQYF. The CDR3 nucleotides read TGTGCCAGCAGCGTAGGCCCCCAATTGGGCAAAAACATTCAGTACTTC.

The chain recombines TRBV7-9 with TRBJ2-1; TRBD1 agrees at 7 bases. CDR1 is SEHNR and CDR2 is FQNEAQ in the germline V gene (reference sequence). Trimming took 5 bases from V and 3 from J; bases not matched to a gene: 10. The CDR3 runs to 16 residues. The DNA of the CDR3 is TGTGCCAGCAGCCTAAACAGGGGAGAATACTACAATGAGCAGTTCTTC. Protein product: CASSLNRGEYYNEQFF.

This clone has at least ten counts. The chain uses TRBV10-1 and TRBJ2-3; TRBD2 is a possible D gene (7 bases). Germline assignment: CDR1 WNHNN and CDR2 SYGVQD (reference sequence). The CDR3 is made up of 14 amino acids. Trimming took 8 bases from V and 4 from J, leaving 16 bases between them. The CDR3 region has the DNA TGCGCCAGCGGGGCGGGGGCCGAGCCAGATACGCAGTATTTT. Its protein product is CASGAGAEPDTQYF.

The chain carries TRBV9 and TRBJ2-7; a weak D match, TRBD2 (5 bases). CDR1 is SGDLS, CDR2 YYNGEE, per germline. Trimming cost V 3 bases and J 0 bases, with 10 bases left between them. The CDR3 loop spans 14 amino acids. CDR3 in amino acids: CASSARAASYEQYF. Here the CDR3 DNA reads TGTGCCAGCAGCGCGAGGGCAGCCTCCTACGAGCAGTACTTC.

The chain uses TRBV18 and TRBJ1-6; 9 bases match TRBD1. CDR3 length: 14 residues. Per germline, CDR1 KGHSH and CDR2 LQKENI. The V and J ends lost 4 bases and 8 bases, in that order; junction bases with no gene match: 3. CDR3 in DNA: TGTGCCAGCTCACTTAGACAGGGGGATTCACCCCTCCACTTT. Its translation is CASSLRQGDSPLHF.

The rearrangement uses TRBV19 and TRBJ2-3; a possible D gene is TRBD1 (6 bases). Between the trimmed V and J ends, which lost 5 bases and 0 bases, there was a span of 12 bases. In germline, CDR1 is LNHDA, CDR2 SQIVND (reference sequence). The CDR3 is 15 residues long. In DNA, the CDR3 is TGTGCCAGTAGTCCCCGGACAGAAAGCACAGATACGCAGTATTTT. Translation gives CASSPRTESTDTQYF.

The chain carries TRBV5-4 and TRBJ1-2; the match to TRBD1 covers 9 bases. This CDR3 contains 14 residues. J lost 6 bases, V lost 3 bases, and 6 bases had no gene match. CDR1 and CDR2 (germline): SGHNT, YYREEE (reference sequence). Here the CDR3 reads CASSSDRGRNGYTF. CDR3 bases: TGTGCCAGCAGCTCGGACAGGGGAAGGAATGGCTACACCTTC.

This clone showed up just a few times. This sequence joins TRBV2 and TRBJ1-6; D call uncertain. Trimming removed 5 bases from V and 7 bases from J, with 9 bases in between. The CDR3 has 13 residues. Germline V lookup: CDR1 SNHLY, CDR2 FYNNEI. Here the CDR3 reads CASSRVKNSPLHF. CDR3 in DNA: TGTGCCAGCAGTCGGGTTAAAAATTCACCCCTCCACTTT.

This chain uses TRBV12-5 with TRBJ2-1; D possibly uses TRBD1 or TRBD2 (5 bases each). This CDR3 has 17 residues. Germline V gene sequence: CDR1 LGHNT, CDR2 FRNRAP. With 7 bases removed from V and 2 bases from J, the gap between germline ends came to 21 bases. This chain's CDR3 is CASAFLLSGATYNEQFF. The CDR3, as DNA: TGTGCTAGTGCTTTCCTCCTCTCCGGGGCCACCTACAATGAGCAGTTCTTC.

The J gene is TRBJ1-5, the V gene TRBV15, with 8 bases fitting TRBD1. The CDR3 is made up of 18 amino acids. After removal of 0 bases from V and 4 bases from J, the junction contained 11 bases not matched to a gene. Germline CDR1 is LNHNV and CDR2 is YYDKDF (reference sequence). The CDR3 DNA reads TGTGCCACCAGCAGAGATCGGGGGTGGACAGGGAAAAATCAGCCCCAGCATTTT. Translating it yields CATSRDRGWTGKNQPQHF.

The chain uses TRBV15 and TRBJ2-5; no firm D call. Looked up from germline, CDR1 is LNHNV and CDR2 is YYDKDF (reference sequence). V dropped 1 base and J dropped 5 bases, with 14 bases sitting between them. This CDR3 has 15 residues. DNA of the CDR3: TGTGCCACCAGCAGAGTCCCGGATTACGGGGAGACCCAGTACTTC. This gives the protein CATSRVPDYGETQYF.

This sequence joins TRBV5-1 and TRBJ2-4, with 7 bases matching TRBD1. Germline trimming cut 4 bases from V and 6 bases from J; bases unmatched to any gene: 13. CDR1 and CDR2 from the germline V gene are SGHRS and YFSETQ. This CDR3 has 16 amino acids. DNA of the CDR3: TGCGCCAGCAGCGGCCGGGACAGCAGGGGTTTAAACATTCAGTACTTC. Translated: CASSGRDSRGLNIQYF.

The V gene is TRBV19, the J gene TRBJ2-7; perhaps TRBD2 as D (5 bases). This CDR3 has 14 amino acids. Germline V gene data show CDR1 as LNHDA and CDR2 as SQIVND (reference sequence). The germline V and J ends were trimmed by 4 bases and 6 bases, with 16 bases remaining between them. The CDR3 bases are TGTGCCAGTAGTACGAGGGAAGGTGCAGGCGAGCAGTACTTC. Amino acids: CASSTREGAGEQYF.

The rearrangement joins TRBV7-9 to TRBJ1-2; D possibly corresponds to TRBD1 (5 bases). Germline V gives CDR1 SEHNR, CDR2 FQNEAQ (reference sequence). The V gene lost 0 bases and the J gene lost 0 bases, with 8 bases spanning the gap. The CDR3 runs 15 residues. CDR3 sequence: CASSLAETANYGYTF. As DNA, the CDR3 is TGTGCCAGCAGCTTAGCGGAGACAGCTAACTATGGCTACACCTTC.